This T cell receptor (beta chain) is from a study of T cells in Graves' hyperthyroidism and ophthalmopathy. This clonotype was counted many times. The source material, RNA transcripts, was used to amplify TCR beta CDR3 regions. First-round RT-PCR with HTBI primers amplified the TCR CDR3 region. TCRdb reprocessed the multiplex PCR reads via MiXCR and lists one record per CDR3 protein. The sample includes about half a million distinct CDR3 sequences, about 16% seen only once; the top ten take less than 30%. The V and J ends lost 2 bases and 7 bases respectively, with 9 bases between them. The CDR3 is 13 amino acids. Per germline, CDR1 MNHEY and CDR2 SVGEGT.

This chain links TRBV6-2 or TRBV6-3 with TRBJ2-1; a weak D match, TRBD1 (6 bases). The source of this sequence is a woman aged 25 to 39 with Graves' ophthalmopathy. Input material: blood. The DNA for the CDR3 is TGTGCCAGCAGTTACGGACAGCAGAATGAGCAGTTCTTC. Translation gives CASSYGQQNEQFF.